This section outlines one T cell receptor (beta chain) sequence together with its context. This record comes from a study of technical replicates of blood from a few donors. Looked up from germline, CDR1 is SGHAT and CDR2 is FQNNGV. CDR3 length equals 15 residues. Trimming cost V 3 bases and J 1 base, with 13 bases left between them. TCRdb's copy holds only in-frame clones and misses some; the assay was immunoSEQ multiplex PCR. The data show some 91,000 clones, almost 96% seen once. This chain links TRBV11-2 with TRBJ2-7; D is undetermined. The sequenced sample was T cells isolated from PBMCs. The clonotype comes from a human donor in good health. The CDR3 reads CASSFPMADSYEQYF. The CDR3 DNA follows: TGTGCCAGCAGCTTTCCAATGGCGGATTCCTACGAGCAGTACTTC.